These T cell receptor beta chains were read from a single sample in a study of T cell responses to AZD1222 COVID-19 vaccine. Assay: immunoSEQ multiplex PCR; the TCRdb copy retains only in-frame clones and omits some. The repertoire has about 120,000 clones, about 86% of them found once; the top ten carry approximately 12%. The input for sequencing was peripheral blood, taken on day 0 of AZD1222 vaccination. These receptors all stem from an adult in good health. CDR3s leave out the opening cysteine and the closing phenylalanine or tryptophan. Fields, in order: V gene, J gene, clone size, CDR3 protein. Rows may omit the clone size; those that give it use once, few, many or a size class.

TRBV5-6	TRBJ2-3	.	ASSLFPGGRTDTQY
TRBV2	TRBJ2-6	once	ASSAGANVLT
TRBV5-1	TRBJ2-1	.	ASSAGQGDSYNEQF
TRBV6-6	TRBJ2-7	.	ASSPRTGRREQY
TRBV7-3	TRBJ2-5	.	ASSPTGAGGETQY
TRBV10-3	TRBJ2-7	.	AISESQTSGQYEQY
TRBV5-1	TRBJ1-1	once	ASSSTGGSEAF
TRBV12-3/TRBV12-4	TRBJ1-2	.	ASSRGGNYGYT
TRBV12-3/TRBV12-4	TRBJ2-3	.	ASSGRDTQY
TRBV19	TRBJ2-5	.	ASSIASGPQETQY
TRBV5-1	TRBJ2-5	once	ASTEGTSRETQY
TRBV29-1	TRBJ2-6	.	SAGGSGANVLT
TRBV27	TRBJ1-4	.	ASSFLPGGRMEKLF
TRBV6-1	TRBJ1-1	.	ASRPEAWRLAF
TRBV3-1/TRBV3-2	TRBJ1-1	.	ASSQGDRNTEAF
TRBV3-1/TRBV3-2	TRBJ2-7	.	ASAPLTSSEQY
TRBV5-1	TRBJ1-6	many	ASSLGQGRLPLH
TRBV11-1	TRBJ1-1	.	ASSLAYTEAF
TRBV28	TRBJ1-1	.	ASSLSYEGTEAF
TRBV7-2	TRBJ2-3	few	ASSAEMTDTQY
TRBV28	TRBJ2-3	.	ASSLGGRPTYDTQY
TRBV19	TRBJ2-2	.	ASRGQNTGELF
TRBV5-6	TRBJ1-6	.	ASSPTGLSSYNSPLH
TRBV14	TRBJ2-7	.	ASSRQGAYEQY
TRBV9	TRBJ1-3	.	ASSAAWTGENTIY
TRBV15	TRBJ2-4	.	ATSPRTSKNIQY
TRBV7-2	TRBJ1-1	.	ASSYDRVMNTEAF
TRBV7-8	TRBJ2-1	few	ASSLMEGSYNEQF
TRBV7-9	TRBJ1-6	.	ASSLAIRNSPLH
TRBV5-1	TRBJ2-2	few	ASSREPSAIELF
TRBV5-1	TRBJ2-3	.	ASSFEIGFSTDTQY
TRBV27	TRBJ2-1	few	ASSRGGFVNEQF
TRBV19	TRBJ2-7	.	ASSVGTRRHEQY
TRBV20-1	TRBJ2-5	.	SARAQETQY
TRBV19	TRBJ2-1	.	ASSIQASGAYNEQF
TRBV5-8	TRBJ2-7	.	ASSDQGQGNYEQY
TRBV4-3	TRBJ2-1	.	ASSQDRRTTEQF
TRBV6-2/TRBV6-3	TRBJ1-1	.	ASSLGGWNTEAF
TRBV6-1	TRBJ1-2	.	ASSEVDFYGYT
TRBV11-2	TRBJ2-7	.	ASSSRRLAETYEQY
TRBV18	TRBJ2-7	.	ASSRAGSSYEQY
TRBV5-5	TRBJ1-5	.	ASSWDANQPQH
TRBV15	TRBJ1-2	.	ATSRGGEGINYGYT
TRBV9	TRBJ1-6	.	ASSPRGQNNSPLH
TRBV19	TRBJ1-2	once	ASSTSGQGFGYT
TRBV28	TRBJ1-4	.	ASSLVGVGSEKLF
TRBV2	TRBJ2-2	.	ASSLDRATGELF
TRBV28	TRBJ1-1	.	ATGGSGQGNTEAF
TRBV2	TRBJ2-2	.	ASSETGGGELF
TRBV4-1	TRBJ1-1	.	ASSQAGEITEAF
TRBV5-6	TRBJ2-2	.	ASSRRPQRRAGELF
TRBV28	TRBJ1-2	few	ASTRWGAGYGYT
TRBV19	TRBJ1-1	few	ASSIRVDTEAF
TRBV6-4	TRBJ2-1	.	ASSDQLGRPEQF
TRBV9	TRBJ1-6	.	ASSLGGESNSPLH
TRBV4-3	TRBJ1-4	.	ASSQDPPTATNEKLF
TRBV3-1/TRBV3-2	TRBJ2-1	few	ASSHLNNEQF
TRBV28	TRBJ2-7	.	ASSPGTSVPYEQY
TRBV11-2	TRBJ2-7	.	ASSLDGGSYEQY